This TCR beta chain stems from a study of beta chain features in type 1 diabetes. The overall study: The samples had around 98 million sorted cells examined in all. Study-wide results and caveats: All four CD4+ subsets of Type 1 diabetes patients contained TCRB CDR3s that were moderately but significantly shorter.

The junction had 10 bases not matched to a gene; V was cut back by 7 bases and J by 7 bases. CDR1 and CDR2 from the germline V gene are MNHNY and SVGAGI (reference sequence). The CDR3 is made up of 15 amino acids. This clone has more than one count but fewer than ten. The antigen is not known. Expressed TCRB transcripts were sequenced after all isolated RNA was converted to cDNA. The protocol was immunoSEQ multiplex PCR, while the TCRdb copy is restricted to in-frame clones and leaves out a portion. The sample has roughly 130,000 clones, roughly a tenth seen once; the top ten hold about 0.61%. The chain is built from TRBV6-6 and TRBJ2-2; 9 nucleotides agree with TRBD2. This clonotype originated in a man aged 18 to 30 in good health. The sequencing sample was made of central memory CD4+ T cells from blood. The CDR3 bases are TGTGCCAGCATTCCTTCGGGGACTAGCATCGGGGAGCTGTTTTTT. Translated: CASIPSGTSIGELFF.